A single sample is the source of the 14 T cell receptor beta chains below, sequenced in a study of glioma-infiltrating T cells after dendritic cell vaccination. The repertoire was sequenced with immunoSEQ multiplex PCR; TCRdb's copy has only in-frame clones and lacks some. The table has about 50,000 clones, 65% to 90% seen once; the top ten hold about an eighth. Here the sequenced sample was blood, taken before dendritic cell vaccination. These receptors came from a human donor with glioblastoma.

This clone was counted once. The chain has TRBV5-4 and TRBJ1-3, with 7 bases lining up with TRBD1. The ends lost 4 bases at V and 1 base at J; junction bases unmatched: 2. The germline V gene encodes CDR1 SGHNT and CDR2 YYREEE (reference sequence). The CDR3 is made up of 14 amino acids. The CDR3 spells CASSPDRSGNTIYF. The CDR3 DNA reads TGTGCCAGCAGCCCGGACAGGTCTGGAAACACCATATATTTT.

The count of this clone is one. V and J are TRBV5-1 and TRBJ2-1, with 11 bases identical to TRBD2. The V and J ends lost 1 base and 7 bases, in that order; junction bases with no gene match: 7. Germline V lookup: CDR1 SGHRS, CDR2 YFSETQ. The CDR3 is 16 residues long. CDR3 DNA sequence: TGCGCCAGCAGCTTGCCAATAGCGGGGGGGCCGAATGAGCAGTTCTTC. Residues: CASSLPIAGGPNEQFF. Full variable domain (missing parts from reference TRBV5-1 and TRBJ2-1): KAGVTQTPRYLIKTRGQQVTLSCSPISGHRSVSWYQQTPGQGLQFLFEYFSETQRNKGNFPGRFSGRQFSNSRSEMNVSTLELGDSALYLCASSLPIAGGPNEQFFGPGTRLTVL.

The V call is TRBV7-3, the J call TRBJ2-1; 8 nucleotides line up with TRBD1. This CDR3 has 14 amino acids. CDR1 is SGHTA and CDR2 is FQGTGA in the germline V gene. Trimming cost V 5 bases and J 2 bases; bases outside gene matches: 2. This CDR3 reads CASSPDRAYNEQFF. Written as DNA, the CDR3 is TGTGCCAGCAGCCCGGACAGGGCCTACAATGAGCAGTTCTTC.

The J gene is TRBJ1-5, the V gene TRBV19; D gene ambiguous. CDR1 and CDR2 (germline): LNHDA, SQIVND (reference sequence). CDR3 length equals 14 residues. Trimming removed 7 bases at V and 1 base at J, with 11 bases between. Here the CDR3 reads CASTRIGSNQPQHF. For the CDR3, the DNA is TGTGCCAGTACTAGAATTGGAAGCAATCAGCCCCAGCATTTT.

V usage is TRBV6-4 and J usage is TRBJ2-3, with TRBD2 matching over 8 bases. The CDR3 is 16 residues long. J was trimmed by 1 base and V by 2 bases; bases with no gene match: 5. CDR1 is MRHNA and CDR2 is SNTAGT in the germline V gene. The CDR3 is CASSDDGSGGTDTQYF. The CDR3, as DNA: TGTGCCAGCAGTGACGATGGTAGCGGGGGCACAGATACGCAGTATTTT.

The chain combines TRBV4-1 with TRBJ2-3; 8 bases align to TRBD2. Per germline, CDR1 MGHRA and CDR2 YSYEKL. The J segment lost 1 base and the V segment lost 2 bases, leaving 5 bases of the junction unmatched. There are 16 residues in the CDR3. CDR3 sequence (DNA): TGCGCCAGCAGCCAATTAGCGGGGAGCGGCACAGATACGCAGTATTTT. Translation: CASSQLAGSGTDTQYF.

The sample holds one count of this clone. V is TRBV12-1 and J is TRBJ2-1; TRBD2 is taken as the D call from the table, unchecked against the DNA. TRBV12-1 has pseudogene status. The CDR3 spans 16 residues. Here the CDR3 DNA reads TGTGCCAGCAGCCTTAGACTAGCGGGGGCCAGGGTTCCGCAGTTCTTC. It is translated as CASSLRLAGARVPQFF.

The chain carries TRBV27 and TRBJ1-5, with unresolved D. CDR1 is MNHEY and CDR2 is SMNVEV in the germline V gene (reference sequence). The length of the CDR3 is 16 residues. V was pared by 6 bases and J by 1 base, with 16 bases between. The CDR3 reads CASRLAGSWSNQPQHF. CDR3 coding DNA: TGTGCCAGCAGGCTCGCGGGAAGTTGGAGCAATCAGCCCCAGCATTTT.

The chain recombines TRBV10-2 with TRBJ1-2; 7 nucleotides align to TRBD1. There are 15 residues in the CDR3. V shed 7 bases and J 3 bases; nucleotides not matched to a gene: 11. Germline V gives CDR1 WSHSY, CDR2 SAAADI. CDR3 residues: CASTLSIRGDYGYTF. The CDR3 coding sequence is TGCGCCAGCACCCTCTCGATCAGGGGGGACTATGGCTACACCTTC.

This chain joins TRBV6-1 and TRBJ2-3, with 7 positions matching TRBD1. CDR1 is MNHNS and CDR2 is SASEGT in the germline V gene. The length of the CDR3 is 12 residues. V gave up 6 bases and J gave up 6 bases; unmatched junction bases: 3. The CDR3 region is CASRDRVDTQYF. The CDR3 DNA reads TGTGCCAGCAGAGACAGGGTGGATACGCAGTATTTT.

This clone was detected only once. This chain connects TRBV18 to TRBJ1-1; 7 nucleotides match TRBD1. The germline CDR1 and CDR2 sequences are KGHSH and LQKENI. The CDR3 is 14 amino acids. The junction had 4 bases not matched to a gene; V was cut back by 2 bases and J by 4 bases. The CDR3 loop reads CASSPSAGGTEAFF. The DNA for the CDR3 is TGTGCCAGCTCACCATCGGCAGGGGGCACTGAAGCTTTCTTT. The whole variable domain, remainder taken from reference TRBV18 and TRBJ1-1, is NAGVMQNPRHLVRRRGQEARLRCSPMKGHSHVYWYRQLPEEGLKFMVYLQKENIIDESGMPKERFSAEFPKEGPSILRIQQVVRGDSAAYFCASSPSAGGTEAFFGQGTRLTVV.

In DNA form, the CDR3 reads TGTGCCAGTAGCCTGGGACAGGGTGGAGAAAAACTGTTTTTT. Translating it yields CASSLGQGGEKLFF. This chain links TRBV19 with TRBJ1-4, with 9 bases that match TRBD1. The germline gives CDR1 LNHDA, CDR2 SQIVND (reference sequence). This CDR3 is 14 amino acids long. J gave up 8 bases and V 6 bases, and 7 bases lay outside the gene matches.

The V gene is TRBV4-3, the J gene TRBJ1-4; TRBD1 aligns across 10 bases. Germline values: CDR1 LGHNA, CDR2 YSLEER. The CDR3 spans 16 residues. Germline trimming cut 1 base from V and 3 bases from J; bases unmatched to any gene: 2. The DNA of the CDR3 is TGCGCCAGCAGCCAAGGGACAGGGGGTCCTAATGAAAAACTGTTTTTT. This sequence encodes CASSQGTGGPNEKLFF.

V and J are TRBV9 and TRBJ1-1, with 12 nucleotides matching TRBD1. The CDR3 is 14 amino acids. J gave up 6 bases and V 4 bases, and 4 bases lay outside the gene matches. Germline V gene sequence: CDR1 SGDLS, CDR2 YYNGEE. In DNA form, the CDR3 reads TGTGCCAGCAGCATAGGGACAGGGGGCGCTGAAGCTTTCTTT. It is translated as CASSIGTGGAEAFF.